Listed here is a single TCR beta chain. Its antigen is unknown. The length of the CDR3 is 16 residues. V lost 3 bases to trimming and J lost 2 bases, with 14 bases between them. CDR1 LGHNA and CDR2 YSLEER come from the germline V gene. With sequencing, the targeted depth ranged from 1 in 200,000 to 1 in 1 million T cells. Assay used: immunoSEQ multiplex PCR; TCRdb lists only in-frame clones, some missing. Among 150,000 or so clones listed, about 80% were seen once. The sample originates from a study of cytotoxic CD8 clonotypes in ibrutinib-treated CLL. Study results and caveats: Public clonotypes showed up rarely, and on treatment they shrank or held steady.

The source was PBMCs, collected after 12 months of ibrutinib treatment. The chain links TRBV4-3 to TRBJ2-1; D is ambiguous. The sequence was collected from a human donor with chronic lymphocytic leukemia. The CDR3 sequence: CASSQGLARPYNEQFF. The CDR3 coding sequence is TGCGCCAGCAGCCAGGGCTTGGCCAGGCCCTACAATGAGCAGTTCTTC.